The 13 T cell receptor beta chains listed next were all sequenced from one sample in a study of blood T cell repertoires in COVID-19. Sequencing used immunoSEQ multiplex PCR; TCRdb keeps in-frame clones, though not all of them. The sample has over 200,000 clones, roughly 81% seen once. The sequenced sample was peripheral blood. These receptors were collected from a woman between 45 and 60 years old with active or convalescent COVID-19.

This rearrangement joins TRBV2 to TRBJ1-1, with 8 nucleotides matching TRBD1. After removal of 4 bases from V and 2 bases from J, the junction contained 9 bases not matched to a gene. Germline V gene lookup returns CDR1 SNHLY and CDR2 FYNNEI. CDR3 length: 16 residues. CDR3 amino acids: CASSVQGAVSNTEAFF. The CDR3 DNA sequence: TGTGCCAGCAGTGTTCAGGGGGCCGTCAGCAACACTGAAGCTTTCTTT.

The CDR3 nucleotides read TGTGCCAGCAAAAGGCGACAAGCGGGCGAGCAGTTCTTC. This sequence encodes CASKRRQAGEQFF. The chain recombines TRBV28 with TRBJ2-1, with a tentative D call TRBD2 (6 bases). This CDR3 has 13 residues. The V end was cut by 7 bases, the J end by 10 bases, with 17 bases between. Germline loops: CDR1 MDHEN, CDR2 SYDVKM.

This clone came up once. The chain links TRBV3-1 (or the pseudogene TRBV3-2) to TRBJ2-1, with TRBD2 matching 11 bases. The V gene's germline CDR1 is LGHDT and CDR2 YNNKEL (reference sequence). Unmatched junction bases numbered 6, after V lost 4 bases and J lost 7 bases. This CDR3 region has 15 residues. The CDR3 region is CASSRLAGGQNEQFF. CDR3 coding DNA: TGTGCCAGCAGCCGGCTAGCGGGGGGCCAGAATGAGCAGTTCTTC.

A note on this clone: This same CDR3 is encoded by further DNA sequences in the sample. This CDR3 reads CASSPGQPNTEAFF. CDR3 in DNA: TGCGCCAGCAGCCCGGGACAACCGAACACTGAAGCTTTCTTT. This chain links TRBV5-1 with TRBJ1-1, with a tentative D call TRBD1 (6 bases). The CDR3 has 14 residues. Germline V gene data show CDR1 as SGHRS and CDR2 as YFSETQ. V was trimmed by 4 bases and J by 1 base, leaving 11 bases between them.

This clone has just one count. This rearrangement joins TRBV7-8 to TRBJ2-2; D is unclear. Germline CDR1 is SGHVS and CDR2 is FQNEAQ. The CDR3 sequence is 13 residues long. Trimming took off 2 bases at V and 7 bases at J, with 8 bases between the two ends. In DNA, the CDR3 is TGTGCCAGCAGCTTATTGCGTGGCGGGGAGCTGTTTTTT. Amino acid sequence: CASSLLRGGELFF.

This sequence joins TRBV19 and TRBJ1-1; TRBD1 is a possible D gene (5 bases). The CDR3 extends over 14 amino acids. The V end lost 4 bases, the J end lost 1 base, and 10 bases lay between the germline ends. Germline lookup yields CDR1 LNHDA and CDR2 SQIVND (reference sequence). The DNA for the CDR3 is TGTGCCAGTAGTAAGGCTACAGGGAACACTGAAGCTTTCTTT. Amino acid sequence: CASSKATGNTEAFF.

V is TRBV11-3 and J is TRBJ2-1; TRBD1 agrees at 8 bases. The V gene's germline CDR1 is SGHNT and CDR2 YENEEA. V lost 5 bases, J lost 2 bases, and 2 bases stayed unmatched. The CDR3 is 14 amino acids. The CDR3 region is CASSHRGTYNEQFF. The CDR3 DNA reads TGTGCCAGCAGCCACAGGGGGACCTACAATGAGCAGTTCTTC.

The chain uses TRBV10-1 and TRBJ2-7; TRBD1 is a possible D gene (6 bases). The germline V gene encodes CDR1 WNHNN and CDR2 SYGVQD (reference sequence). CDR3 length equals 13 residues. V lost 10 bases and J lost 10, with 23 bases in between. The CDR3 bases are TGCGCCACCCAGATAACAGGGCCCGACGGACAGTACGTC. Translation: CATQITGPDGQYV.

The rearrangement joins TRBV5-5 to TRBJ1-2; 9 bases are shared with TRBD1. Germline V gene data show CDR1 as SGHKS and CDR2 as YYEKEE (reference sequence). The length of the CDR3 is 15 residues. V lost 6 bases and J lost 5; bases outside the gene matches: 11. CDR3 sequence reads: CASNLRTGVQYGYTF. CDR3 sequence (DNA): TGTGCCAGCAACCTTAGGACAGGGGTCCAGTATGGCTACACCTTC.

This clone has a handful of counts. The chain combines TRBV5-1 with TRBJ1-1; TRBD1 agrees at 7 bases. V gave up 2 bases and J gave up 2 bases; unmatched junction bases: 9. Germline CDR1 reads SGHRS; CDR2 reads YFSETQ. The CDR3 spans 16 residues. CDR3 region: CASSLEGALVNTEAFF. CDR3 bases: TGCGCCAGCAGCTTAGAGGGGGCTCTAGTCAACACTGAAGCTTTCTTT.

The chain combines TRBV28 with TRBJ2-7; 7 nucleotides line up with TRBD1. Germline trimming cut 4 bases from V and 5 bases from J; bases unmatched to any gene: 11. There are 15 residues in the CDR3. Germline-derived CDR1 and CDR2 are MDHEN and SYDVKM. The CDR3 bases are TGTGCCAGCAGTTCACCAGACAGGGTGGTCCACGAGCAGTACTTC. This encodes CASSSPDRVVHEQYF.

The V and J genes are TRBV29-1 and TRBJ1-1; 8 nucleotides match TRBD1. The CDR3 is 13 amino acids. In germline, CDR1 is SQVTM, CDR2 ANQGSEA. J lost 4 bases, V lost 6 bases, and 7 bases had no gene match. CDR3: CSVATGGSTEAFF. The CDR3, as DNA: TGCAGCGTCGCAACAGGGGGATCCACTGAAGCTTTCTTT.

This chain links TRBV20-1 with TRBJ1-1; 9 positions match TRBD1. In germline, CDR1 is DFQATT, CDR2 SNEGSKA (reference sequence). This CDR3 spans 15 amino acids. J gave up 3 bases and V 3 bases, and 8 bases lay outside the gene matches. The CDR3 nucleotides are TGCAGTGCTAGTAGGGACAGGGTGGTGCACACTGAAGCTTTCTTT. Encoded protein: CSASRDRVVHTEAFF.